A single T cell receptor (beta chain) is shown here with its context. The CDR3 end lies 3 residues beyond the end of the read and is filled in from the germline J gene. The data stem from a study of T cells in women clearing cervical HPV infection. Study summary: Cases were women with histologically confirmed HPV16-related CIN3 or worse, including 2 invasive cancers.

CDR1 and CDR2 (germline): SGHTA, FQGNSA. The CDR3 totals 14 residues. V lost 8 bases, J lost 2 bases, and 12 bases lay in between. Profiled with immunoSEQ multiplex PCR; TCRdb holds only in-frame clones, not every one. This repertoire includes tens of thousands of clones. This sequence originates from a woman aged 18-70 years with a cervical HPV16 infection that either progressed to CIN3+ or cleared (not recorded which). The chain has TRBV7-2 and TRBJ2-2; maybe TRBD1 (6 bases). The specimen was blood buffy coat. CDR3 bases read: TGTGCCAGCCGCCAACAGGGAAACACCGGGGAG. Its protein is CASRQQGNTGE. The full-length CDR3 reads as CASRQQGNTGELFF.